This paragraph reports one T cell receptor beta chain. TCR beta CDR3 regions were amplified from RNA transcripts. The study used the HTBI primer set for a first-round RT-PCR of the TCR CDR3. Each CDR3 protein is one row after TCRdb ran MiXCR on the multiplex PCR reads. The table lists about 300,000 distinct CDR3 sequences, roughly 15% of them singletons, with 6.5% to 10% in the top ten. This sample is drawn from a study of T cells in Graves' hyperthyroidism and ophthalmopathy. The authors deemed Graves' hyperthyroidism stable absent ophthalmopathy progression within 18 months. The CDR3 covers 13 residues. The V gene lost 7 bases and the J gene lost 1 base, with 5 bases spanning the gap. From germline, CDR1 is MNHEY and CDR2 SMNVEV (reference sequence).

The origin of this receptor is a woman aged 40 to 49 with Graves' hyperthyroidism. This sequence joins TRBV27 and TRBJ2-6; D ambiguous. Sequences were obtained from blood. The DNA of the CDR3 is TGTGCCAGCATGGGGTCTGGGGCCAACGTCCTGACTTTC. Translating it yields CASMGSGANVLTF.